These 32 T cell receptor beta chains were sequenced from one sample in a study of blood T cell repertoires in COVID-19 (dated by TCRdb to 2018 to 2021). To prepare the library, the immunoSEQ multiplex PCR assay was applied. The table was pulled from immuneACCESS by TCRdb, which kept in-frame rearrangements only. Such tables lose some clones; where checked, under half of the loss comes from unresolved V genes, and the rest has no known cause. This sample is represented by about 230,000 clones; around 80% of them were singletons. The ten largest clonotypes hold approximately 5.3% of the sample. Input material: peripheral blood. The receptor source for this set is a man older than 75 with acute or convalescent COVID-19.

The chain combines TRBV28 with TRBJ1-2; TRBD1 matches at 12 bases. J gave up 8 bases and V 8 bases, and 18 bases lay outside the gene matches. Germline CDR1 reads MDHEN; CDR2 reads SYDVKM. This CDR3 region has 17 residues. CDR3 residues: CASLVAEGTGGAQGYTF. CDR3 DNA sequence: TGTGCCAGCCTAGTAGCCGAAGGGACAGGGGGCGCACAGGGCTACACCTTC.

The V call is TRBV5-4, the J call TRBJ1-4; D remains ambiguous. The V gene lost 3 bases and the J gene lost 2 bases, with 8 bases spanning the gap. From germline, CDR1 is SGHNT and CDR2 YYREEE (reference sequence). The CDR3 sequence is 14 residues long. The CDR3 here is CASSSGITNEKLFF. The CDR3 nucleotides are TGTGCCAGCAGCTCCGGGATTACTAATGAAAAACTGTTTTTT.

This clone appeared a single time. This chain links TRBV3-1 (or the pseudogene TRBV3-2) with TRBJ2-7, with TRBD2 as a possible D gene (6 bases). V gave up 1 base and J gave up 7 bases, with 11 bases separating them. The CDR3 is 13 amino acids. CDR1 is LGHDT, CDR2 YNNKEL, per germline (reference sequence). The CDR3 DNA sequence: TGTGCCAGCAGCCAAGGCGGGATTTGGGAGCAGTACTTC. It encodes CASSQGGIWEQYF.

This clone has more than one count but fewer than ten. The CDR3 here is CASSLESGYTGELFF. The CDR3 region has the DNA TGTGCCAGCAGCTTAGAGTCTGGCTACACCGGGGAGCTGTTTTTT. The chain combines TRBV11-2 with TRBJ2-2; D not certain. CDR3 size: 15 residues. The V and J ends lost 0 bases and 3 bases respectively, with 8 bases between them. The germline V gene encodes CDR1 SGHAT and CDR2 FQNNGV.

The CDR3 DNA reads as TGTGCCAGCAGCCTGGGCGGGGGGCCGTTTACCGGGGAGCTGTTTTTT. Encoded protein: CASSLGGGPFTGELFF. This rearrangement joins TRBV7-2 to TRBJ2-2; 8 positions match TRBD2. Germline-derived CDR1 and CDR2 are SGHTA and FQGNSA. This CDR3 comprises 16 residues. Unmatched junction bases numbered 10, after V lost 5 bases and J lost 5 bases.

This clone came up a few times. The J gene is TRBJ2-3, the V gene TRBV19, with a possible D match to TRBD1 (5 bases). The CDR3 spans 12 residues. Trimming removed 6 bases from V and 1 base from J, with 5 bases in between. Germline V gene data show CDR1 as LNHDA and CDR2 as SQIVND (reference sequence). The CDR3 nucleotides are TGTGCCAGTAGCAGGGGCACAGATACGCAGTATTTT. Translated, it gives CASSRGTDTQYF.

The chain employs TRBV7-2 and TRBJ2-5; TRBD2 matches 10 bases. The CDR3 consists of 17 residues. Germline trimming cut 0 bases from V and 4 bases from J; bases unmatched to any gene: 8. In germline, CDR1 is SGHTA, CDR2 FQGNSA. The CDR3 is CASSLAGLAGVGETQYF. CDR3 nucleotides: TGTGCCAGCAGCTTAGCGGGTCTAGCGGGAGTAGGAGAGACCCAGTACTTC. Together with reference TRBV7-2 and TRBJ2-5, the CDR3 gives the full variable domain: GAGVSQSPSNKVTEKGKDVELRCDPISGHTALYWYRQSLGQGLEFLIYFQGNSAPDKSGLPSDRFSAERTGGSVSTLTIQRTQQEDSAVYLCASSLAGLAGVGETQYFGPGTRLLVL.

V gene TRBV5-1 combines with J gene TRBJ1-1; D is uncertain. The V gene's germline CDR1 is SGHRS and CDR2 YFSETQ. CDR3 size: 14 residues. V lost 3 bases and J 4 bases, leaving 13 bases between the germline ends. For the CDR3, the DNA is TGCGCCAGCAGCTCGTTGGGAGGGCCCACTGAAGCTTTCTTT. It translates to CASSSLGGPTEAFF. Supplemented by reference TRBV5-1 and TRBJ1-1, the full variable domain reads KAGVTQTPRYLIKTRGQQVTLSCSPISGHRSVSWYQQTPGQGLQFLFEYFSETQRNKGNFPGRFSGRQFSNSRSEMNVSTLELGDSALYLCASSSLGGPTEAFFGQGTRLTVV.

The CDR3, as DNA: TGTGCCAGCAGCTCCTTAGGGGGCGGCACTGAAGCTTTCTTT. It is translated as CASSSLGGGTEAFF. V gene TRBV7-2 combines with J gene TRBJ1-1; 7 positions match TRBD1. Unmatched junction bases numbered 6, after V lost 4 bases and J lost 4 bases. This CDR3 is 14 amino acids long. CDR1 and CDR2 from the germline V gene are SGHTA and FQGNSA. The complete variable domain, with remaining parts taken from reference TRBV7-2 and TRBJ1-1, reads GAGVSQSPSNKVTEKGKDVELRCDPISGHTALYWYRQSLGQGLEFLIYFQGNSAPDKSGLPSDRFSAERTGGSVSTLTIQRTQQEDSAVYLCASSSLGGGTEAFFGQGTRLTVV.

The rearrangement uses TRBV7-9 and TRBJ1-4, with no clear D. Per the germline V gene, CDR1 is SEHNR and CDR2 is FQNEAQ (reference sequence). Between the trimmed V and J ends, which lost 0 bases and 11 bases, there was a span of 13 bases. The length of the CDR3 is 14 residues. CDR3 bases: TGTGCCAGCAGCTTAGCGGAAACGGCGGAGAAACTGTTTTTT. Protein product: CASSLAETAEKLFF.

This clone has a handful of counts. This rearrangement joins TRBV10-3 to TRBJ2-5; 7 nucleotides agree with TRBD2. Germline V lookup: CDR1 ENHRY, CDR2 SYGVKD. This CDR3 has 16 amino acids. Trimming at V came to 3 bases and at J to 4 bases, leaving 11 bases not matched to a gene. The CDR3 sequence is CAISDPPAGRGETQYF. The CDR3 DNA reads TGTGCCATCAGTGACCCCCCCGCGGGGAGGGGAGAGACCCAGTACTTC.

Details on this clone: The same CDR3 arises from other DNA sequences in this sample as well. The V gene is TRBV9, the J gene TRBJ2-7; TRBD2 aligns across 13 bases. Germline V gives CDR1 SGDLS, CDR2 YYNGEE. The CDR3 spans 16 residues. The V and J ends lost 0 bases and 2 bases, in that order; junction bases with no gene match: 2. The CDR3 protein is CASSVGLAGGTYEQYF. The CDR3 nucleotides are TGTGCCAGCAGCGTAGGACTAGCGGGGGGTACCTACGAGCAGTACTTC.

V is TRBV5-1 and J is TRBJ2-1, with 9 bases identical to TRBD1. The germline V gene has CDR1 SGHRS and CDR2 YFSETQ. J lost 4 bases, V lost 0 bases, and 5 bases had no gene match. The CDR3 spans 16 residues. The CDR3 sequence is CASSLGYRGRYNEQFF. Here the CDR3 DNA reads TGCGCCAGCAGCTTGGGATACAGGGGGCGATACAATGAGCAGTTCTTC.

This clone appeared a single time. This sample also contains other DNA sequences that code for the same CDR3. The CDR3 region has the DNA TGTGCCAGCAGCTTAGCAGGGGCCGAGACCCAGTACTTC. It yields the protein CASSLAGAETQYF. The chain uses TRBV7-9 and TRBJ2-5, with D possibly TRBD1 on 5 matching bases. With 0 bases removed from V and 5 bases from J, the gap between germline ends came to 7 bases. Germline CDR1 is SEHNR and CDR2 is FQNEAQ (reference sequence). The CDR3 has 13 amino acids.

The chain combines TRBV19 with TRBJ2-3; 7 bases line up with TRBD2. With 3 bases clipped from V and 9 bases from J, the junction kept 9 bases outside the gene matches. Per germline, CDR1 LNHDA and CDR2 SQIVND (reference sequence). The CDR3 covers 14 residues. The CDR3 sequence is CASSMDAGRPTQYF. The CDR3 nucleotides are TGTGCCAGTAGTATGGACGCCGGGAGGCCCACGCAGTATTTT. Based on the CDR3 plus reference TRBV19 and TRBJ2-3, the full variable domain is DGGITQSPKYLFRKEGQNVTLSCEQNLNHDAMYWYRQDPGQGLRLIYYSQIVNDFQKGDIAEGYSVSREKKESFPLTVTSAQKNPTAFYLCASSMDAGRPTQYFGPGTRLTVL.

CDR3 region: CASSITGTGSLAETQYF. CDR3 bases: TGTGCCAGTAGTATCACCGGGACAGGGTCTCTAGCGGAGACCCAGTACTTC. This chain uses TRBV19 with TRBJ2-5, with 9 bases fitting TRBD1. This CDR3 is 17 amino acids long. Per the germline V gene, CDR1 is LNHDA and CDR2 is SQIVND (reference sequence). Trimming at V came to 3 bases and at J to 5 bases, leaving 13 bases not matched to a gene.

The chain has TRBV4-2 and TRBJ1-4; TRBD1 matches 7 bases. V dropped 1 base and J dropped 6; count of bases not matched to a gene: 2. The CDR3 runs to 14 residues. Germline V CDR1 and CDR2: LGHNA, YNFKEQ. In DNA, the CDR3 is TGTGCCAGCAGCCAAGGGACAGGCGATGAAAAACTGTTTTTT. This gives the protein CASSQGTGDEKLFF.

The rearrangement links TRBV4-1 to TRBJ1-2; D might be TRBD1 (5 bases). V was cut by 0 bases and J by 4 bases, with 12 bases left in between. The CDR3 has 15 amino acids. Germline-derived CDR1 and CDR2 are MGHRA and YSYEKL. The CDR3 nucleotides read TGCGCCAGCAGCCAAGAGAACGACAGACGCTATGGCTACACCTTC. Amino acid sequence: CASSQENDRRYGYTF.

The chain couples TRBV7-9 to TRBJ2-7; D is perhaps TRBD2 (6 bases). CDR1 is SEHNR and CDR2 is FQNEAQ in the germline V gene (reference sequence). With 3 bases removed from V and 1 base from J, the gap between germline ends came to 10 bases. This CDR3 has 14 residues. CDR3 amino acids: CASSFAGGSYEQYF. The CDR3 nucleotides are TGTGCCAGCAGCTTTGCTGGGGGGTCCTACGAGCAGTACTTC.

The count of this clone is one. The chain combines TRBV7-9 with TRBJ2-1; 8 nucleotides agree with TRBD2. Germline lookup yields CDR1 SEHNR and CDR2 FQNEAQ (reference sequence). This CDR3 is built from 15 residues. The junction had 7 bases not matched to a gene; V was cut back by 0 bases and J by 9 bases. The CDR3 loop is CASSLAIGTSGEQFF. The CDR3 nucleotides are TGTGCCAGCAGCTTAGCGATAGGGACTAGTGGTGAGCAGTTCTTC. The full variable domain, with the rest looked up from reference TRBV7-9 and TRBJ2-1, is DTGVSQNPRHKITKRGQNVTFRCDPISEHNRLYWYRQTLGQGPEFLTYFQNEAQLEKSRLLSDRFSAERPKGSFSTLEIQRTEQGDSAMYLCASSLAIGTSGEQFFGPGTRLTVL.

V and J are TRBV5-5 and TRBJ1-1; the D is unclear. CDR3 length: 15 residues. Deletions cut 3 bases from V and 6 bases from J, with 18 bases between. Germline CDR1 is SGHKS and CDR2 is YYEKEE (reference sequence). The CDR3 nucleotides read TGTGCCAGCAGCTGGTCCGATTCGGGGTCTCCTGAAGCTTTCTTT. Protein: CASSWSDSGSPEAFF.

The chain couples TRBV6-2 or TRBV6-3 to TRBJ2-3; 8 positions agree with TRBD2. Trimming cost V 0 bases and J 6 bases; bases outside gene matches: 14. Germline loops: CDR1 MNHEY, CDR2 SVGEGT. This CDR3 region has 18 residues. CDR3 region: CASSYSLFQRESWDTQYF. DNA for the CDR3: TGTGCCAGCAGTTACTCCCTGTTCCAGCGGGAGTCCTGGGATACGCAGTATTTT.

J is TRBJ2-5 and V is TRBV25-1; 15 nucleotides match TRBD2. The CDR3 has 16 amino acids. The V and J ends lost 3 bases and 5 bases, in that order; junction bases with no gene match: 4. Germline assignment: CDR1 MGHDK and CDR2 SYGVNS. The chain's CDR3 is CASSEGLAGGWETQYF. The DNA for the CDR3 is TGTGCCAGCAGTGAGGGACTAGCGGGAGGTTGGGAGACCCAGTACTTC.

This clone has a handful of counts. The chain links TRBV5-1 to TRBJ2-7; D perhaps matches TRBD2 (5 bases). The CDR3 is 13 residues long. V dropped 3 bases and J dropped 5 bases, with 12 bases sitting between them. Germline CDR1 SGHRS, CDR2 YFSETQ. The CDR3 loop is CASSSYSGNEQYF. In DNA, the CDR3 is TGCGCCAGCAGCTCCTATTCGGGAAACGAGCAGTACTTC.

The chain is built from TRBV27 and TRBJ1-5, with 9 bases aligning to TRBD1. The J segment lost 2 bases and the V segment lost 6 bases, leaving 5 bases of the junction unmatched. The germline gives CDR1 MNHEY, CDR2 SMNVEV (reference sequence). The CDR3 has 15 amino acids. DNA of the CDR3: TGTGCCAGCAGACAGGGGGCTCTTGGCAATCAGCCCCAGCATTTT. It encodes CASRQGALGNQPQHF.

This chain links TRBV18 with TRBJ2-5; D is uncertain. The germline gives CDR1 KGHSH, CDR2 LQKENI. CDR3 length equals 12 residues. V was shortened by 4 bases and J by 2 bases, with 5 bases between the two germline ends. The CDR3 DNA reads TGTGCCAGCTCACTTTATCAAGAGACCCAGTACTTC. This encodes CASSLYQETQYF.

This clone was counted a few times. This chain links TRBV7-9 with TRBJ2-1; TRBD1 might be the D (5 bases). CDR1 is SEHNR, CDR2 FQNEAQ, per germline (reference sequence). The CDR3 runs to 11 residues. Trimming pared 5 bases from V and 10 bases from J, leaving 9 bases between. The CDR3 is CASSPNREQFF. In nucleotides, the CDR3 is TGTGCCAGCAGCCCCAACAGGGAGCAGTTCTTC.

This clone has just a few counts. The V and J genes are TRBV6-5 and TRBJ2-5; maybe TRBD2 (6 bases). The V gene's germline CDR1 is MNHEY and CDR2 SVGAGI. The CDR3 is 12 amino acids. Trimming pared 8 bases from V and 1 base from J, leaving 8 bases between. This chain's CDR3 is CASRGIQETQYF. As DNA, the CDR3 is TGTGCCAGCCGGGGGATCCAAGAGACCCAGTACTTC.

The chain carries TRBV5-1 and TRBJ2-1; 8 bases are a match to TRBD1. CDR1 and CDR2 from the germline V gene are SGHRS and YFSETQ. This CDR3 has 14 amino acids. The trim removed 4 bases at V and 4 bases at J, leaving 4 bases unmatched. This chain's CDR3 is CASSVGQEYNEQFF. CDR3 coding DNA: TGCGCCAGCAGCGTGGGACAGGAGTACAATGAGCAGTTCTTC.

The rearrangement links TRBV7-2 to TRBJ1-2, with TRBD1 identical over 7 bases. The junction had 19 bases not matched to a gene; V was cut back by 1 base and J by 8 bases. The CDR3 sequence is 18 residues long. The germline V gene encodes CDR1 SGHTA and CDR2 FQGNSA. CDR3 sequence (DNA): TGTGCCAGCAGCTTAGGTGTCCGGCAGGGGGATCGGTTGCGGGGCTACACCTTC. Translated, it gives CASSLGVRQGDRLRGYTF.

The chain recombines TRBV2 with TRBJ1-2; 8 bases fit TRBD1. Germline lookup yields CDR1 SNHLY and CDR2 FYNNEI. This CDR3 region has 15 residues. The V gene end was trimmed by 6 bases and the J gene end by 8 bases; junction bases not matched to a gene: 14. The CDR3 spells CASSPTGTGSLGYTF. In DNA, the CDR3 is TGTGCCAGCAGCCCTACCGGGACAGGTTCTCTGGGCTACACCTTC.

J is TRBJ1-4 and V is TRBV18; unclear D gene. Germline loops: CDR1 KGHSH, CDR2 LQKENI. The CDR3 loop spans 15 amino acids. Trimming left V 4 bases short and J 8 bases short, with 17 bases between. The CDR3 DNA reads TGTGCCAGCTCACAGACGGACTCCCAATCGGAAAAACTGTTTTTT. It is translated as CASSQTDSQSEKLFF. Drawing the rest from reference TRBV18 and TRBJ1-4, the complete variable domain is NAGVMQNPRHLVRRRGQEARLRCSPMKGHSHVYWYRQLPEEGLKFMVYLQKENIIDESGMPKERFSAEFPKEGPSILRIQQVVRGDSAAYFCASSQTDSQSEKLFFGSGTQLSVL.